This entry lists 22 T cell receptor beta chains sequenced from one sample in a study of blood T cell repertoires in COVID-19. TCRdb's table, derived via immunoSEQ multiplex PCR, lists solely in-frame clones and lacks some. The sample comprises some 170,000 clones, roughly 87% of which are singletons, and roughly 1.2% rests with the top ten. The sample comprised PBMCs or T cells enriched from blood (not recorded which). All receptors come from a human donor with acute COVID-19. The donor label of this sample is uncertain.

The V and J genes are TRBV27 and TRBJ2-7, with 8 bases matching TRBD1. Trimming removed 6 bases from V and 7 bases from J; junction bases left unmatched: 11. The CDR3 contains 14 residues. CDR1 and CDR2 (germline): MNHEY, SMNVEV (reference sequence). The CDR3 DNA is TGTGCCAGCAGCCCGGGACAGGCCACGAGAGAGCAGTACTTC. Encoded protein: CASSPGQATREQYF.

This chain joins TRBV19 and TRBJ1-1; possible D gene TRBD1, 6 bases. V dropped 5 bases and J dropped 3 bases, with 10 bases sitting between them. CDR1 LNHDA and CDR2 SQIVND come from the germline V gene (reference sequence). The CDR3 extends over 13 amino acids. The CDR3 region is CASSFSGDTEAFF. CDR3 nucleotides: TGTGCCAGTAGTTTCTCAGGGGACACTGAAGCTTTCTTT.

The V call is TRBV5-4, the J call TRBJ1-2, with D tentatively TRBD1 (5 bases). CDR3 length equals 15 residues. Per the germline V gene, CDR1 is SGHNT and CDR2 is YYREEE (reference sequence). The V gene lost 4 bases and the J gene lost 3 bases, with 16 bases spanning the gap. DNA of the CDR3: TGTGCCAGCAGCCCGGACCTGGGGGGGGACTATGGCTACACCTTC. Its protein product is CASSPDLGGDYGYTF.

This clone was detected only a few times. The chain uses TRBV5-4 and TRBJ2-7; 10 bases are a match to TRBD1. Germline CDR1 reads SGHNT; CDR2 reads YYREEE (reference sequence). J was trimmed by 5 bases and V by 0 bases; bases with no gene match: 5. This CDR3 spans 15 amino acids. The CDR3 DNA is TGTGCCAGCAGCTTGGCCGGGACAGGGGTTGACGAGCAGTACTTC. Protein product: CASSLAGTGVDEQYF.

The genes are TRBV9 and TRBJ2-2; a possible D gene is TRBD1 (6 bases). V lost 4 bases and J lost 8, with 21 bases in between. The CDR3 contains 16 residues. The germline V gene has CDR1 SGDLS and CDR2 YYNGEE. Written as DNA, the CDR3 is TGTGCCAGCAGCCCGACGAACGTGGCAGGGGTAGGGGAGCTGTTTTTT. Protein: CASSPTNVAGVGELFF. The variable domain in full, completed from reference TRBV9 and TRBJ2-2, reads DSGVTQTPKHLITATGQRVTLRCSPRSGDLSVYWYQQSLDQGLQFLIQYYNGEERAKGNILERFSAQQFPDLHSELNLSSLELGDSALYFCASSPTNVAGVGELFFGEGSRLTVL.

This rearrangement joins TRBV10-2 to TRBJ2-1; possible D gene TRBD2, 6 bases. Trimming took off 3 bases at V and 2 bases at J, with 8 bases between the two ends. The CDR3 runs 14 residues. The germline CDR1 and CDR2 sequences are WSHSY and SAAADI. Here the CDR3 reads CASSETGAYNEQFF. The CDR3 bases are TGCGCCAGCAGTGAAACGGGGGCCTACAATGAGCAGTTCTTC.

The chain carries TRBV2 and TRBJ1-5, with D possibly matching TRBD1 (6 bases). Between the trimmed V and J ends, which lost 8 bases and 3 bases, there was a span of 14 bases. The CDR3 is made up of 14 amino acids. The V gene's germline CDR1 is SNHLY and CDR2 FYNNEI. In DNA form, the CDR3 reads TGTGCCAGCCCCCACAGGGAACACAATCAGCCCCAGCATTTT. Translation gives CASPHREHNQPQHF.

The chain has TRBV14 and TRBJ2-5; D may be TRBD1 (6 bases). The V gene's germline CDR1 is SGHDN and CDR2 FVKESK. The CDR3 has 13 amino acids. The V gene lost 5 bases and the J gene lost 1 base, with 8 bases spanning the gap. The CDR3 loop is CASSYRVQETQYF. Written as DNA, the CDR3 is TGTGCCAGCAGCTACAGGGTCCAAGAGACCCAGTACTTC.

This chain joins TRBV2 and TRBJ1-4, with D perhaps TRBD1 (5 bases). Deletions cut 5 bases from V and 8 bases from J, with 9 bases between. The CDR3 consists of 12 residues. The germline V gene encodes CDR1 SNHLY and CDR2 FYNNEI. For the CDR3, the DNA is TGTGCCAGCAGTTGGAGGGACGAAAAACTGTTTTTT. This sequence encodes CASSWRDEKLFF.

This clone was observed a single time. This sequence joins TRBV7-8 and TRBJ2-5, with a tentative D call TRBD2 (6 bases). The CDR3 loop spans 17 amino acids. Germline V gene data show CDR1 as SGHVS and CDR2 as FQNEAQ. Trimming shortened V by 1 base and J by 4 bases, and 19 bases separated the two germline ends. The CDR3 here is CASSLENLLRRGETQYF. Written as DNA, the CDR3 is TGTGCCAGCAGCTTAGAGAACCTTTTAAGGAGGGGAGAGACCCAGTACTTC.

This clone was picked up one time. The chain recombines TRBV7-9 with TRBJ2-3; a weak D match, TRBD1 (6 bases). This CDR3 contains 16 residues. CDR1 is SEHNR and CDR2 is FQNEAQ in the germline V gene (reference sequence). Between the trimmed V and J ends, which lost 3 bases and 5 bases, there was a span of 18 bases. For the CDR3, the DNA is TGTGCCAGCAGCTTTCCTACACAGGGATTGAAAGATACGCAGTATTTT. This gives the protein CASSFPTQGLKDTQYF. Full variable domain (rest looked up from reference TRBV7-9 and TRBJ2-3): DTGVSQNPRHKITKRGQNVTFRCDPISEHNRLYWYRQTLGQGPEFLTYFQNEAQLEKSRLLSDRFSAERPKGSFSTLEIQRTEQGDSAMYLCASSFPTQGLKDTQYFGPGTRLTVL.

This chain uses TRBV5-4 with TRBJ1-2; weak D call: TRBD1 (5 bases). Per germline, CDR1 SGHNT and CDR2 YYREEE (reference sequence). Deletions cut 3 bases from V and 4 bases from J, with 16 bases between. This CDR3 is 15 amino acids long. CDR3 protein: CASSSPGGDGYGYTF. CDR3 DNA: TGTGCCAGCAGCTCCCCCGGGGGGGACGGCTATGGCTACACCTTC.

V is TRBV2 and J is TRBJ1-1, with 7 bases aligning to TRBD1. The V and J ends lost 9 bases and 7 bases, in that order; junction bases with no gene match: 2. Germline CDR1 reads SNHLY; CDR2 reads FYNNEI. This CDR3 is 10 amino acids long. The CDR3 protein is CASRTGEAFF. The DNA for the CDR3 is TGTGCCAGTAGGACAGGTGAAGCTTTCTTT.

V is TRBV19 and J is TRBJ2-7; 7 nucleotides agree with TRBD1. Per the germline V gene, CDR1 is LNHDA and CDR2 is SQIVND (reference sequence). Trimming took 5 bases from V and 5 from J; bases not matched to a gene: 6. This CDR3 has 13 amino acids. This CDR3 reads CASSQDRVHEQYF. The CDR3, as DNA: TGTGCCAGTAGTCAAGACAGGGTCCACGAGCAGTACTTC.

This clone was seen only once. V and J are TRBV5-4 and TRBJ1-2; 8 nucleotides line up with TRBD1. The CDR3 is 13 amino acids. The trim removed 2 bases at V and 5 bases at J, leaving 2 bases unmatched. From germline, CDR1 is SGHNT and CDR2 YYREEE (reference sequence). CDR3 loop: CASSLQGGYGYTF. DNA for the CDR3: TGTGCCAGCAGCTTACAGGGGGGGTATGGCTACACCTTC.

The CDR3 region is CASSDSLGLIGYTF. CDR3 nucleotides: TGTGCCAGCAGTGATAGCCTTGGTCTAATTGGCTACACCTTC. This chain uses TRBV6-1 with TRBJ1-2; the D is unclear. V was shortened by 3 bases and J by 7 bases, with 15 bases between the two germline ends. The CDR3 extends over 14 amino acids. CDR1 and CDR2 from the germline V gene are MNHNS and SASEGT.

This chain links TRBV6-4 with TRBJ2-1; 7 bases map to TRBD2. The CDR3 runs 15 residues. Trimming took 3 bases from V and 4 from J; bases not matched to a gene: 6. Germline CDR1 MRHNA, CDR2 SNTAGT. The CDR3 protein is CASSEASGPYNEQFF. DNA of the CDR3: TGTGCCAGCAGTGAGGCTAGCGGCCCTTACAATGAGCAGTTCTTC.

The rearrangement uses TRBV10-3 and TRBJ1-1; D not certain. The CDR3 is 13 amino acids. Germline-derived CDR1 and CDR2 are ENHRY and SYGVKD. V was clipped by 10 bases and J by 0 bases, with 12 bases between them. This CDR3 is CATLQQVNTEAFF. CDR3 bases: TGTGCCACCCTCCAGCAGGTGAACACTGAAGCTTTCTTT.

The chain has TRBV7-8 and TRBJ1-1, with a weak D call TRBD1 (6 bases). This CDR3 comprises 17 residues. Germline CDR1 is SGHVS and CDR2 is FQNEAQ. Trimming shortened V by 5 bases and J by 3 bases, and 22 bases separated the two germline ends. The CDR3 DNA reads as TGTGCCAGCAGCCGAGGCCCGGGGGGGCCCCTGGACACTGAAGCTTTCTTT. Translating gives CASSRGPGGPLDTEAFF.

This clone was seen only once. The chain is built from TRBV4-2 and TRBJ1-1, with 7 bases that match TRBD1. Germline-derived CDR1 and CDR2 are LGHNA and YNFKEQ. The V gene end was trimmed by 4 bases and the J gene end by 6 bases; junction bases not matched to a gene: 14. The CDR3 contains 16 residues. CDR3 nucleotide sequence: TGTGCCAGCAGCCCTAGAGATCGGGACAGTTTCCCTGAAGCTTTCTTT. Translation gives CASSPRDRDSFPEAFF.

Worth noting for this clone: The sample has other DNA sequences that encode this CDR3 too. The rearrangement joins TRBV2 to TRBJ1-1; weak D call: TRBD1 (5 bases). The V and J ends lost 6 bases and 4 bases respectively, with 9 bases between them. Germline loops: CDR1 SNHLY, CDR2 FYNNEI. The CDR3 covers 12 residues. CDR3 nucleotide sequence: TGTGCCAGCAGCGAGCAGGGCACTGAAGCTTTCTTT. Its translation is CASSEQGTEAFF.

In its sample, this clone was seen once. The chain has TRBV10-3 and TRBJ1-6; 7 bases are a match to TRBD1. The CDR3 length is 15 residues. The germline V gene encodes CDR1 ENHRY and CDR2 SYGVKD. With 2 bases clipped from V and 2 bases from J, the junction kept 0 bases outside the gene matches. The CDR3 nucleotides read TGTGCCATCAGTGAGGACAGGGCCTATAATTCACCCCTCCACTTT. Amino acid sequence: CAISEDRAYNSPLHF.